This TCR beta chain comes out of a study of human T cells and chemical hapten exposure. Study-level findings and limits: It was expanded TCRs that formed significantly more large CDR3 similarity clusters than controls did. Patch test score rose with PT1 expanded TCR count, significant at thresholds 8, 16 and 32, not 4. Alopecia in the donors means their immune response may deviate from healthy people's.

Concerning this clonotype itself: The target antigen is unknown.

The ends were cut back, 3 bases at V and 4 bases at J, with 11 bases in the middle. CDR3 length: 14 amino acids. From the RACE reads, TCRdb called clonotypes with MiXCR, one entry per CDR3 protein. This sample carries around 85,000 distinct CDR3 sequences, 10% to 15% of them seen once, and the ten largest clones take approximately 6.2%. As for time point: patch test 3, about 24 weeks after DPC sensitization. Noted treatment: therapeutic diphenylcyclopropenone sensitization with weekly scalp DPC. This receptor was obtained from a woman in her forties or fifties with alopecia areata. Some clones in this sample may be carry-over from other donors' samples. The chain is built from TRBV12-3 or TRBV12-4 and TRBJ2-3; D is tentatively TRBD1 or TRBD2 (5 bases each). This material consisted of whole blood, taken in connection with sensitization to the hapten diphenylcyclopropenone (DPC). The CDR3 here is CASSFRQGADTQYF. The CDR3 region has the DNA TGTGCCAGCAGTTTTAGGCAGGGAGCAGATACGCAGTATTTT.